The rows below give T cell receptor beta chains drawn from one sample of a study of blood T cell repertoires in COVID-19. This table comes from immunoSEQ multiplex PCR, and its TCRdb copy is limited to in-frame clones, with some not included. Of some 87,000 clones in the sample, under 90% were seen once. The specimen was peripheral blood. All receptors come from a woman between 65 and 79 years old with acute or convalescent COVID-19. Both conserved end residues are part of each CDR3. The D gene is left open where the match is weak. A row's size may be missing; if present it is once, few, many or a size class.

13	TRBD1	TRBV30	-	TRBJ1-2	CAWSPGQHYGYTF	TGTGCCTGGAGCCCGGGACAGCACTATGGCTACACCTTC
16	-	TRBV28	-	TRBJ1-6	CASRNIPSSYNSPLHF	TGTGCCAGCAGGAATATTCCGAGCTCCTATAATTCACCCCTCCACTTT
14	-	TRBV9	-	TRBJ1-2	CASSAGGLTMRYTF	TGTGCCAGCAGCGCCGGAGGGTTAACTATGCGCTACACCTTC
15	TRBD2	TRBV28	once	TRBJ2-5	CASTGGLAGRETQYF	TGTGCCAGCACCGGGGGACTAGCGGGGAGAGAGACCCAGTACTTC
14	TRBD2	TRBV2	-	TRBJ2-1	CASISGGRDNEQFF	TGTGCCAGCATTAGCGGCGGGAGGGACAATGAGCAGTTCTTC
15	-	TRBV10-3	-	TRBJ1-4	CAISSGQTANEKLFF	TGTGCCATCAGCTCTGGACAGACAGCTAATGAAAAACTGTTTTTT
17	-	TRBV6-1	-	TRBJ1-6	CASSAGSDVQGYSPLHF	TGTGCCAGCAGTGCGGGCTCGGACGTTCAGGGTTATTCACCCCTCCACTTT
16	TRBD2	TRBV9	-	TRBJ2-2	CASSVVAGPNTGELFF	TGTGCCAGCAGCGTAGTAGCGGGACCGAACACCGGGGAGCTGTTTTTT
14	TRBD2	TRBV3-1/TRBV3-2	-	TRBJ2-5	CASSLAGVIETQYF	TGTGCCAGCAGCTTAGCGGGAGTTATTGAGACCCAGTACTTC
15	TRBD1	TRBV4-1	-	TRBJ1-1	CASSHPGQAGTEAFF	TGCGCCAGCAGCCATCCGGGACAGGCGGGCACTGAAGCTTTCTTT
13	TRBD2	TRBV6-5	-	TRBJ2-3	CASKSGGTDTQYF	TGTGCCAGCAAAAGCGGGGGAACAGATACGCAGTATTTT
11	-	TRBV5-6	-	TRBJ1-1	CASRRDTEAFF	TGTGCCAGCAGGAGAGACACTGAAGCTTTCTTT
14	-	TRBV7-6	-	TRBJ2-1	CASSLAPANNEQFF	TGTGCCAGCAGCTTAGCTCCAGCGAACAATGAGCAGTTCTTC
16	-	TRBV6-5	-	TRBJ2-5	CASSYSALGGEETQYF	TGTGCCAGCAGTTACTCAGCACTAGGGGGGGAAGAGACCCAGTACTTC
15	-	TRBV5-1	-	TRBJ1-1	CASSPVTAYNTEAFF	TGCGCCAGCAGCCCTGTGACAGCATATAACACTGAAGCTTTCTTT
15	-	TRBV6-1	-	TRBJ1-3	CASSWAELSGNTIYF	TGTGCCAGCAGTTGGGCAGAACTCTCTGGAAACACCATATATTTT
16	TRBD2	TRBV5-5	-	TRBJ2-1	CASSFSAAGGNNEQFF	TGTGCCAGCAGCTTCTCGGCTGCGGGAGGAAACAATGAGCAGTTCTTC
19	-	TRBV4-1	-	TRBJ1-4	CASSPQGGGALATNEKLFF	TGCGCCAGCAGCCCCCAGGGCGGAGGGGCCCTTGCAACTAATGAAAAACTGTTTTTT
13	-	TRBV5-1	-	TRBJ1-4	CASKRDFNEKLFF	TGCGCCAGCAAACGGGACTTTAATGAAAAACTGTTTTTT
15	TRBD1	TRBV19	few	TRBJ1-5	CASSVTGGYNQPQHF	TGTGCCAGTAGTGTCACAGGGGGCTACAATCAGCCCCAGCATTTT
15	-	TRBV7-7	-	TRBJ2-5	CASSGLAGSQETQYF	TGTGCCAGCAGTGGGCTGGCAGGGTCGCAAGAGACCCAGTACTTC
12	-	TRBV6-5	-	TRBJ2-3	CASRTGTDTQYF	TGTGCCAGCAGGACGGGTACAGATACGCAGTATTTT
15	TRBD1	TRBV19	-	TRBJ1-5	CASSMRDRVAQPQHF	TGTGCCAGTAGTATGAGGGACAGGGTAGCTCAGCCCCAGCATTTT
15	-	TRBV3-1/TRBV3-2	-	TRBJ1-4	CASSYRSTTNEKLFF	TGTGCCAGCAGCTACCGGAGTACAACTAATGAAAAACTGTTTTTT
13	-	TRBV11-3	-	TRBJ1-6	CASSLNNRSPLHF	TGTGCCAGCAGCTTAAACAATCGTTCACCCCTCCACTTT
15	TRBD2	TRBV6-5	-	TRBJ2-7	CASSYSAGGSYEQYF	TGTGCCAGCAGTTACTCAGCGGGAGGATCCTACGAGCAGTACTTC
14	-	TRBV29-1	few	TRBJ1-5	CSVKAGGGNQPQHF	TGCAGCGTTAAGGCGGGGGGAGGCAATCAGCCCCAGCATTTT
16	-	TRBV5-6	-	TRBJ1-6	CASSQKTGSGGSPLHF	TGTGCCAGCAGCCAGAAGACAGGAAGCGGGGGGTCACCCCTCCACTTT
14	-	TRBV28	-	TRBJ2-2	CASSLSGVTGELFF	TGTGCCAGCAGTTTATCAGGGGTTACCGGGGAGCTGTTTTTT
17	-	TRBV18	-	TRBJ1-5	CASSPAGRAISNQPQHF	TGTGCCAGCTCACCGGCAGGGAGGGCTATTAGCAATCAGCCCCAGCATTTT
13	-	TRBV28	-	TRBJ1-2	CASSLQLNYGYTF	TGTGCCAGCAGCCTACAGCTAAACTATGGCTACACCTTC
17	TRBD1	TRBV4-2	-	TRBJ1-5	CASSHNDRGLSNQPQHF	TGTGCCAGCAGCCACAACGACAGGGGCTTGAGCAATCAGCCCCAGCATTTT
16	TRBD2	TRBV18	-	TRBJ2-3	CASSPVASGGSDTQYF	TGTGCCAGCTCACCGGTCGCTAGCGGGGGGTCAGATACGCAGTATTTT
13	-	TRBV12-3/TRBV12-4	-	TRBJ1-3	CASSPTGGNTIYF	TGTGCCAGCAGCCCGACAGGTGGAAACACCATATATTTT
16	TRBD1	TRBV11-2	-	TRBJ1-6	CASSSVTGTESPPLHF	TGTGCCAGCAGCTCAGTGACCGGGACAGAATCCCCACCCCTCCACTTT
14	TRBD1	TRBV2	-	TRBJ2-5	CASSRDSYQETQYF	TGTGCCAGCAGTCGGGACAGTTACCAAGAGACCCAGTACTTC
12	-	TRBV6-5	-	TRBJ1-2	CASSITGYGYTF	TGTGCCAGCAGTATCACAGGGTATGGCTACACCTTC
13	-	TRBV3-1/TRBV3-2	-	TRBJ1-2	CASSIIQGTGYTF	TGTGCCAGCAGCATCATTCAGGGAACTGGCTACACCTTC
21	-	TRBV3-1/TRBV3-2	-	TRBJ2-1	CASSQAVLASISLERDNEQFF	TGTGCCAGCAGCCAAGCAGTCTTGGCTAGCATCTCATTGGAACGGGACAATGAGCAGTTCTTC
15	-	TRBV19	-	TRBJ1-2	CASSDRGARNYGYTF	TGTGCCAGTTCTGATAGGGGCGCCCGAAACTATGGCTACACCTTC
15	TRBD1	TRBV6-1	-	TRBJ1-1	CASSEVKTGTVAAFF	TGTGCCAGCAGTGAAGTCAAAACCGGGACAGTCGCCGCTTTCTTT
16	-	TRBV6-5	-	TRBJ2-2	CASSYVPSQNTGELFF	TGTGCCAGCAGTTACGTTCCGAGCCAAAACACCGGGGAGCTGTTTTTT
13	-	TRBV7-9	-	TRBJ2-2	CASSLVFAGELFF	TGTGCCAGCAGCTTAGTTTTCGCCGGGGAGCTGTTTTTT
13	-	TRBV28	-	TRBJ1-3	CASRLTGGNTIYF	TGTGCCAGCAGATTAACAGGGGGAAACACCATATATTTT
18	TRBD2	TRBV14	-	TRBJ2-1	CASSQDLGLAGINNEQFF	TGTGCCAGCAGCCAAGATCTGGGACTAGCGGGGATAAACAATGAGCAGTTCTTC
19	-	TRBV19	-	TRBJ1-6	CASSIDPRAFSSYNSPLHF	TGTGCCAGTAGTATAGATCCGAGGGCCTTCAGCTCCTATAATTCACCCCTCCACTTT
18	TRBD1	TRBV28	-	TRBJ2-7	CASSLSGQGTKKSYEQYF	TGTGCCAGCAGTTTATCGGGACAGGGGACGAAAAAAAGCTACGAGCAGTACTTC
12	-	TRBV4-2	-	TRBJ1-2	CASSQALRGYTF	TGTGCCAGCAGCCAAGCGCTGCGGGGCTACACCTTC
14	TRBD1	TRBV3-1/TRBV3-2	-	TRBJ1-1	CASSFWTGGTEAFF	TGTGCCAGCAGCTTCTGGACAGGGGGCACTGAAGCTTTCTTT
14	-	TRBV9	-	TRBJ2-1	CASSDPDFGDEQFF	TGTGCCAGCAGCGACCCGGACTTTGGGGATGAGCAGTTCTTC
15	-	TRBV11-2	-	TRBJ2-1	CASSLLMGLNNEQFF	TGTGCCAGCAGCTTATTGATGGGACTCAACAATGAGCAGTTCTTC
15	-	TRBV7-8	-	TRBJ1-3	CASSPQAISGNTIYF	TGTGCCAGCAGCCCCCAGGCGATTTCGGGAAACACCATATATTTT
19	TRBD2	TRBV19	once	TRBJ2-3	CASSIDSASGGRSTDTQYF	TGTGCCAGTAGTATAGATTCGGCTAGCGGGGGCCGGAGCACAGATACGCAGTATTTT
16	TRBD1	TRBV28	-	TRBJ1-1	CASSSGQGLGVTEAFF	TGTGCCAGCAGCTCGGGACAGGGGTTGGGTGTTACTGAAGCTTTCTTT
12	-	TRBV30	-	TRBJ2-3	CAWEAGGDTQYF	TGTGCCTGGGAGGCGGGTGGGGATACGCAGTATTTT
16	TRBD1	TRBV7-9	few	TRBJ1-2	CASSWTGGEVNYGYTF	TGTGCCAGCAGCTGGACAGGGGGAGAGGTAAACTATGGCTACACCTTC